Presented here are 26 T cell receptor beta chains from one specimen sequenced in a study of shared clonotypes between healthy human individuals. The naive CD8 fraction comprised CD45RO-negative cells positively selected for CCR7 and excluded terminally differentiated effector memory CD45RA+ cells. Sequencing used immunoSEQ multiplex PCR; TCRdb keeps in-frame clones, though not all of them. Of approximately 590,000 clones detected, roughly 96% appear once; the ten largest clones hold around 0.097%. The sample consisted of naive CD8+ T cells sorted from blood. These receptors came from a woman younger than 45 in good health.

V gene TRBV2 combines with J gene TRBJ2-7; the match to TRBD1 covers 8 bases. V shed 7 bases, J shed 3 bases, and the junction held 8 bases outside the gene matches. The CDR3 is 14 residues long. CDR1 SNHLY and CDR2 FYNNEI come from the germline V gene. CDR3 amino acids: CASKVGQGIYEQYF. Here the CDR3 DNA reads TGTGCCAGCAAGGTCGGACAGGGAATCTACGAGCAGTACTTC. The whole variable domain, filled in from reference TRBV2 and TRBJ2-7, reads EPEVTQTPSHQVTQMGQEVILRCVPISNHLYFYWYRQILGQKVEFLVSFYNNEISEKSEIFDDQFSVERPDGSNFTLKIRSTKLEDSAMYFCASKVGQGIYEQYFGPGTRLTVT.

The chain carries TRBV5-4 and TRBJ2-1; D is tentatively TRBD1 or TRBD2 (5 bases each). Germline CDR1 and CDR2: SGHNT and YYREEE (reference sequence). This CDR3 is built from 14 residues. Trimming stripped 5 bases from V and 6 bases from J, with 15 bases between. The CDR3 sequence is CASRFWGSINEQFF. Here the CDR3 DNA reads TGTGCCAGCAGATTTTGGGGGTCCATCAATGAGCAGTTCTTC.

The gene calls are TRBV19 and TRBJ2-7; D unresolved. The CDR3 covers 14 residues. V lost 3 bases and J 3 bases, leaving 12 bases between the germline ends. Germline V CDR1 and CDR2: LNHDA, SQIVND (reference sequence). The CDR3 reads CASSIAFLDYEQYF. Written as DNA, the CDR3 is TGTGCCAGTAGTATTGCCTTCTTGGACTACGAGCAGTACTTC.

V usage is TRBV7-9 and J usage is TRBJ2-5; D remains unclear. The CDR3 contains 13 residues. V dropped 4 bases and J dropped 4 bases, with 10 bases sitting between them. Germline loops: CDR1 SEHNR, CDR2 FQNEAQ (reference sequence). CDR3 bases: TGTGCCAGCAGCTGGACCGGGCTAGAGACCCAGTACTTC. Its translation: CASSWTGLETQYF.

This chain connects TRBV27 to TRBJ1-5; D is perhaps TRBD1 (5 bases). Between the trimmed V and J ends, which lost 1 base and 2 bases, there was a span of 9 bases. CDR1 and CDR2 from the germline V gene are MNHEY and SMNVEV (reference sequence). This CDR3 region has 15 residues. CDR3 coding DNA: TGTGCCAGCAGTTTATGGGGGGGAGGCAATCAGCCCCAGCATTTT. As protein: CASSLWGGGNQPQHF.

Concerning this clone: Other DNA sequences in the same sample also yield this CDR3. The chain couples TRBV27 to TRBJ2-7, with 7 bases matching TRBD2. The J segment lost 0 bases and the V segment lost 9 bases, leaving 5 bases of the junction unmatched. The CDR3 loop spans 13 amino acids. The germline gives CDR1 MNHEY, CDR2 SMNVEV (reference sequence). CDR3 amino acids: CASRGGTSYEQYF. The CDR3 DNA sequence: TGTGCCAGTAGGGGAGGGACCTCCTACGAGCAGTACTTC.

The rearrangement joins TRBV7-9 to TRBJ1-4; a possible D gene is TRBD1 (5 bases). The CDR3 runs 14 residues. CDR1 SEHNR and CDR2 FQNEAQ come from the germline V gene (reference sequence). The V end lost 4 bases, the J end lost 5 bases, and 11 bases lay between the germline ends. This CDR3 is CASSSPGANEKLFF. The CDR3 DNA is TGTGCCAGCAGCTCACCTGGGGCCAATGAAAAACTGTTTTTT.

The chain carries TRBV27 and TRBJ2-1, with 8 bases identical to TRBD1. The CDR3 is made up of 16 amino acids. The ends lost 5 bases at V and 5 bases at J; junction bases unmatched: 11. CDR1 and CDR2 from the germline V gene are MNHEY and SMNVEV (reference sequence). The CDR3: CASSTGTGSLNNEQFF. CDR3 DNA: TGTGCCAGCAGTACCGGGACAGGTTCTCTGAACAATGAGCAGTTCTTC.

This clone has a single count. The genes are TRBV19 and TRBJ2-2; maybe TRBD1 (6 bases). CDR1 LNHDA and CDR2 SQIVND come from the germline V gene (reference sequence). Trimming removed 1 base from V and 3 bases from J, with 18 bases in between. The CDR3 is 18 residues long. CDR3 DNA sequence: TGTGCCAGTAGTATAGGCCCTGGGGGCCCCCTCGACACCGGGGAGCTGTTTTTT. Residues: CASSIGPGGPLDTGELFF.

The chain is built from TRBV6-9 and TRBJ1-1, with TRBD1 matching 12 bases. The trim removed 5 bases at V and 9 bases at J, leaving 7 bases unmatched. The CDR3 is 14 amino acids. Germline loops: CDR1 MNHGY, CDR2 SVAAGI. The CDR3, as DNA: TGTGCCAGCAGTACCAGGGACAGGGGGCAACAAGCTTTCTTT. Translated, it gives CASSTRDRGQQAFF.

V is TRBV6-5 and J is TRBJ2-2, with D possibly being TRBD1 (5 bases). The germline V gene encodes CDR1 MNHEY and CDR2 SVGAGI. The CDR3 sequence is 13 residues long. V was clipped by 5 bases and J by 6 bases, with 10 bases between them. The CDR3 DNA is TGTGCCAGCAGTACAGGCGACCCCGGGGAGCTGTTTTTT. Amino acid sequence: CASSTGDPGELFF.

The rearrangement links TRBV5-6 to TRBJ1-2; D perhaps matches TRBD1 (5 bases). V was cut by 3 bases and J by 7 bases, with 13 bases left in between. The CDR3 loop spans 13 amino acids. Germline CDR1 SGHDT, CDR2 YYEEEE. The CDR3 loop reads CASSSGPAGGYTF. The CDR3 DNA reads TGTGCCAGCAGCTCAGGGCCGGCGGGTGGCTACACCTTC.

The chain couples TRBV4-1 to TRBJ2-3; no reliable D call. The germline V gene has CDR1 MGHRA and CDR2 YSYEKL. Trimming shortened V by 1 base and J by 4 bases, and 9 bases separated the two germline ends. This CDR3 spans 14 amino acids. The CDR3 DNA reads TGCGCCAGCAGCCAAGCGATACAACCAGATACGCAGTATTTT. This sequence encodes CASSQAIQPDTQYF.

CDR3 residues: CASSPLGLASNEQFF. CDR3 nucleotides: TGTGCCAGCAGTCCTCTGGGACTAGCGAGTAATGAGCAGTTCTTC. This chain connects TRBV27 to TRBJ2-1; 10 bases map to TRBD2. CDR1 is MNHEY and CDR2 is SMNVEV in the germline V gene (reference sequence). V shed 5 bases, J shed 7 bases, and the junction held 8 bases outside the gene matches. The CDR3 is 15 amino acids.

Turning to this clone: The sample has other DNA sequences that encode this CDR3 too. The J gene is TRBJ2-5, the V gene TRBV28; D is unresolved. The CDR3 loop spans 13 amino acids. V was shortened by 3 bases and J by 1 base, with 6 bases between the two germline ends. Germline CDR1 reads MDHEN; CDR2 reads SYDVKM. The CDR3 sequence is CASSFSGQETQYF. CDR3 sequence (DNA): TGTGCCAGCAGTTTCTCGGGCCAAGAGACCCAGTACTTC.

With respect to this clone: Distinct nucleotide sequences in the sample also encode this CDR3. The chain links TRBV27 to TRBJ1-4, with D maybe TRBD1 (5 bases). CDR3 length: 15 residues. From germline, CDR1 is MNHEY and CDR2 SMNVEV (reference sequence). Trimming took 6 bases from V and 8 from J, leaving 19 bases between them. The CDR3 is CASSQMNRLGEKLFF. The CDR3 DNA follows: TGTGCCAGCAGCCAAATGAACAGGTTAGGGGAAAAACTGTTTTTT.

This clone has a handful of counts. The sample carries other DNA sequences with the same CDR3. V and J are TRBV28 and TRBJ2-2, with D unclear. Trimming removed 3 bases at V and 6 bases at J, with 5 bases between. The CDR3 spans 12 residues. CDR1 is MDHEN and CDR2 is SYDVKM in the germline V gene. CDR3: CASSFFAGELFF. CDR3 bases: TGTGCCAGCAGTTTCTTTGCCGGGGAGCTGTTTTTT.

The CDR3 DNA is TGTGCCAGCAGCTTTAAGGGGGCTGATGGCTACACCTTC. Protein product: CASSFKGADGYTF. The gene calls are TRBV5-5 and TRBJ1-2; 7 positions agree with TRBD1. The CDR3 runs 13 residues. The V and J ends lost 2 bases and 6 bases, in that order; junction bases with no gene match: 4. In germline, CDR1 is SGHKS, CDR2 YYEKEE (reference sequence). Full variable domain (remainder filled in from reference TRBV5-5 and TRBJ1-2): DAGVTQSPTHLIKTRGQQVTLRCSPISGHKSVSWYQQVLGQGPQFIFQYYEKEERGRGNFPDRFSARQFPNYSSELNVNALLLGDSALYLCASSFKGADGYTFGSGTRLTVV.

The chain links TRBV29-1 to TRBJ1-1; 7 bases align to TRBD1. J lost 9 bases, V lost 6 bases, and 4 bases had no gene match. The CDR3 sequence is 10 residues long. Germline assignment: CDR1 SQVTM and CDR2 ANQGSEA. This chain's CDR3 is CSVGGQKAFF. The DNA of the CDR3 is TGCAGCGTAGGGGGACAGAAAGCTTTCTTT.

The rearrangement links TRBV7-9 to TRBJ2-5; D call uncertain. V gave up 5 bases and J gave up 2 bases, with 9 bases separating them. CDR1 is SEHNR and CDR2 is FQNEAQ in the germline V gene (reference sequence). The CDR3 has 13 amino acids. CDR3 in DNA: TGTGCCAGCAGCCCCGTCCTACAAGAGACCCAGTACTTC. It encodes CASSPVLQETQYF.

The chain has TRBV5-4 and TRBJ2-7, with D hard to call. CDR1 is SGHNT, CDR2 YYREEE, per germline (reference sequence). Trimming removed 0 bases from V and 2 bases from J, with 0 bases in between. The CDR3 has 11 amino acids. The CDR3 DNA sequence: TGTGCCAGCAGCTTGGCCTACGAGCAGTACTTC. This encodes CASSLAYEQYF.

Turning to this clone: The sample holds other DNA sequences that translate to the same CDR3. The CDR3 DNA sequence: TGTGCCAGTAGCCCGGGACAGGGGACGTTCTACGAGCAGTACTTC. Its translation: CASSPGQGTFYEQYF. V usage is TRBV19 and J usage is TRBJ2-7, with 10 positions matching TRBD1. This CDR3 comprises 15 residues. The germline CDR1 and CDR2 sequences are LNHDA and SQIVND (reference sequence). J lost 3 bases, V lost 6 bases, and 8 bases had no gene match. The variable domain in full, completed from reference TRBV19 and TRBJ2-7, reads DGGITQSPKYLFRKEGQNVTLSCEQNLNHDAMYWYRQDPGQGLRLIYYSQIVNDFQKGDIAEGYSVSREKKESFPLTVTSAQKNPTAFYLCASSPGQGTFYEQYFGPGTRLTVT.

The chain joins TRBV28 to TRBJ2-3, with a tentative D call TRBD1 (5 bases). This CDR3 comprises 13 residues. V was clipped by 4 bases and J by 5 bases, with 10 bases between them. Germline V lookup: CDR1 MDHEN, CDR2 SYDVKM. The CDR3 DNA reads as TGTGCCAGCAGTTGGGGCGAAGGAGATACGCAGTATTTT. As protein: CASSWGEGDTQYF. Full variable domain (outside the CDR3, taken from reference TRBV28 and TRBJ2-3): DVKVTQSSRYLVKRTGEKVFLECVQDMDHENMFWYRQDPGLGLRLIYFSYDVKMKEKGDIPEGYSVSREKKERFSLILESASTNQTSMYLCASSWGEGDTQYFGPGTRLTVL.

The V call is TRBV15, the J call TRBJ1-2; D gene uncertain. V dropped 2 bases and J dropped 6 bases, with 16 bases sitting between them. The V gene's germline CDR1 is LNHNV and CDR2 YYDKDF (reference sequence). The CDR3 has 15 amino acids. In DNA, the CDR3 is TGTGCCACCAGCAGATACAGAGACGGGAGAGATGGCTACACCTTC. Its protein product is CATSRYRDGRDGYTF. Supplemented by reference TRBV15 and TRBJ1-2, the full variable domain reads DAMVIQNPRYQVTQFGKPVTLSCSQTLNHNVMYWYQQKSSQAPKLLFHYYDKDFNNEADTPDNFQSRRPNTSFCFLDIRSPGLGDTAMYLCATSRYRDGRDGYTFGSGTRLTVV.

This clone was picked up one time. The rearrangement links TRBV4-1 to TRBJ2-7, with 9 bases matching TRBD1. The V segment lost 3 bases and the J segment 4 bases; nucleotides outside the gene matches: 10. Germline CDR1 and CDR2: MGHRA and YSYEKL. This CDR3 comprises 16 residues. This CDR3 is CASSHPPGQGEYEQYF. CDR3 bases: TGCGCCAGCAGCCACCCCCCGGGACAGGGAGAGTACGAGCAGTACTTC.

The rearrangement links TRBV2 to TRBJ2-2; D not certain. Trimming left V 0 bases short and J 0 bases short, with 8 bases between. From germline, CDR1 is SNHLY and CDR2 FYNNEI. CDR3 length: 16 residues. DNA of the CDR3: TGTGCCAGCAGTGAAGCCCCCTTCCCGAACACCGGGGAGCTGTTTTTT. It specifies CASSEAPFPNTGELFF.